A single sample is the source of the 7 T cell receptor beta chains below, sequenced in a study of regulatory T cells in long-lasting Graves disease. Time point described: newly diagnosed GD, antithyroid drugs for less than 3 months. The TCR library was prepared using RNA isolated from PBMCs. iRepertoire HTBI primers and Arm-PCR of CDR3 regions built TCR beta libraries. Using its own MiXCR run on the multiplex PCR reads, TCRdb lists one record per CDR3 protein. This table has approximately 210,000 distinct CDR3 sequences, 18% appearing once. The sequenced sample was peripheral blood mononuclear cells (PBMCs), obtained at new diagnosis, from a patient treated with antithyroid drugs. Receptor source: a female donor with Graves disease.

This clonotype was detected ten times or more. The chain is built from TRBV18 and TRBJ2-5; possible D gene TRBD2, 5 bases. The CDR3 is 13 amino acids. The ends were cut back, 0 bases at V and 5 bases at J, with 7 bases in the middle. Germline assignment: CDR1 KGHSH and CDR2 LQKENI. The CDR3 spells CASSPPLAETQYF. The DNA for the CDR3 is TGTGCCAGCTCACCACCGTTAGCGGAGACCCAGTACTTC.

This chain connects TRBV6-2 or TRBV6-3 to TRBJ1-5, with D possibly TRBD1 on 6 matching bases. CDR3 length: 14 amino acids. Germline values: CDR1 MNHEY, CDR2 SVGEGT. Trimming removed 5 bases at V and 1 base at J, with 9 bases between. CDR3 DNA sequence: TGTGCCAGCAGTGAACAGGGCAGCAATCAGCCCCAGCATTTT. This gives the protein CASSEQGSNQPQHF.

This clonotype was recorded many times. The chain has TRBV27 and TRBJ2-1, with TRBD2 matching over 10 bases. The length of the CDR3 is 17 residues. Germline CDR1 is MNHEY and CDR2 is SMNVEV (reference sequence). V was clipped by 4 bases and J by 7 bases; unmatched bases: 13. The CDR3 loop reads CASSWAGGPSGGNEQFF. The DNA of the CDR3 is TGTGCCAGCAGTTGGGCAGGGGGCCCTAGCGGGGGTAATGAGCAGTTCTTC.

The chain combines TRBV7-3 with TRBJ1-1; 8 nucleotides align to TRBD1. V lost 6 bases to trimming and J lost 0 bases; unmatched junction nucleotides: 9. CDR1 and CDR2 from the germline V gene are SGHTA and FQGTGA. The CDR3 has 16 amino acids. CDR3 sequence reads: CASRLSRTGLNTEAFF. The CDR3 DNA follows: TGTGCCAGCAGATTATCCCGGACAGGGTTGAACACTGAAGCTTTCTTT.

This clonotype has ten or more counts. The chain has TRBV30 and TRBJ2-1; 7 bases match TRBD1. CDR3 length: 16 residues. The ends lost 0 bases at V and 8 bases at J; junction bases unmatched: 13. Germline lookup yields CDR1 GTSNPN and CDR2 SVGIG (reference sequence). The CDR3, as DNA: TGTGCCTGGAGTGTGGAATCAGGGGGAGCAGGCGATGAGCAGTTCTTC. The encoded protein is CAWSVESGGAGDEQFF.

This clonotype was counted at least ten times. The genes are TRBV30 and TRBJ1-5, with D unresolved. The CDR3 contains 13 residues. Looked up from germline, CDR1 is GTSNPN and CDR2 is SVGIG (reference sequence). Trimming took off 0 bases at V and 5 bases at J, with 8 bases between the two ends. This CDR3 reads CAWSVRTDQPQHF. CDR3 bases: TGTGCCTGGAGTGTACGGACGGATCAGCCCCAGCATTTT.

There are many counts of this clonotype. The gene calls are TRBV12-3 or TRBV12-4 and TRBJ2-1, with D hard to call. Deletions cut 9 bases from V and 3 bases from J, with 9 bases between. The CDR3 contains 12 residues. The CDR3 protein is CASGPIYNEQFF. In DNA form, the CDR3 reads TGTGCCAGTGGTCCGATCTACAATGAGCAGTTCTTC.